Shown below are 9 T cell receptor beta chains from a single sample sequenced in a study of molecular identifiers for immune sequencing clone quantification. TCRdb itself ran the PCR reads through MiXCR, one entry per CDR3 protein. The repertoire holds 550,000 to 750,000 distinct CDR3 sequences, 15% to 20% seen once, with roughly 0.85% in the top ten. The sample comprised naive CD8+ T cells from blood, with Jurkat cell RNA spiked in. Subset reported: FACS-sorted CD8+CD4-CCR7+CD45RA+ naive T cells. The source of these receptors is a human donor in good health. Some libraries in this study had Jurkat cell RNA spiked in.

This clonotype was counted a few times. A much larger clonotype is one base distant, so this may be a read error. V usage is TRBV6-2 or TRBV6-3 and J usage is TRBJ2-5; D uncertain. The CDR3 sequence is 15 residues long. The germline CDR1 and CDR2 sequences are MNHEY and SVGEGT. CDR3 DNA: TGTGCCAGCAGTAACATCGGACGGATCCAAGGGACCCAGTACTTC. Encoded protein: CASSNIGRIQGTQYF.

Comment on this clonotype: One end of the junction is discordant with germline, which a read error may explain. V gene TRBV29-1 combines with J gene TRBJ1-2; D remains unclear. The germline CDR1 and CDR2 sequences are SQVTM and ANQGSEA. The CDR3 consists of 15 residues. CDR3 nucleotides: TGCAGCGTTGGCCCGAGACCGAACCAAAACTATGGCTGCACCTTC. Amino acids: CSVGPRPNQNYGCTF.

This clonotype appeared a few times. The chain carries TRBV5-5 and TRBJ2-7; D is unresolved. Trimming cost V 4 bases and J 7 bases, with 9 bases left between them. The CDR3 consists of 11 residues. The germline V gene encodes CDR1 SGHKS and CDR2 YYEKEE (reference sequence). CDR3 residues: CASSVDSEQYF. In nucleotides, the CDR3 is TGTGCCAGCAGCGTTGATAGTGAGCAGTACTTC.

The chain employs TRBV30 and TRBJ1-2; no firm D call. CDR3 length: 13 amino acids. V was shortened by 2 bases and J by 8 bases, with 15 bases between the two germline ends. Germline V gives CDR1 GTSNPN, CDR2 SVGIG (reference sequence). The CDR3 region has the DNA TGTGCCTGGAGTCTACTGGGAATTGCGGGCTACACCTTC. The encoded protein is CAWSLLGIAGYTF.

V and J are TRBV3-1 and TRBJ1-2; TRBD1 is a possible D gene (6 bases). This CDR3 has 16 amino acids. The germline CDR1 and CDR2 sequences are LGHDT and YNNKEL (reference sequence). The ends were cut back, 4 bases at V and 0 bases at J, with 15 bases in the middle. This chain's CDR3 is CASSRRQEVPNYGYTF. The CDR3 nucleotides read TGTGCCAGCAGCCGGAGACAGGAGGTACCTAACTATGGCTACACCTTC.

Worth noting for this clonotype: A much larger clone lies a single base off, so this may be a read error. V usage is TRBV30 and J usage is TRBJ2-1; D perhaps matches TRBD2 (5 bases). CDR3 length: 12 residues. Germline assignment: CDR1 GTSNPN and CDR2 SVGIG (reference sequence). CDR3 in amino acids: CARSFGVNEQFF. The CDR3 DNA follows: TGTGCCCGGAGTTTCGGGGTTAATGAGCAGTTCTTC.

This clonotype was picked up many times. Here the CDR3 DNA reads TGCAGTGCTAGATCCGCGGGCGACTACGAGCAGTACTTC. Protein: CSARSAGDYEQYF. J is TRBJ2-7 and V is TRBV20-1, with D possibly TRBD2 on 5 matching bases. V dropped 2 bases and J dropped 3 bases, with 11 bases sitting between them. In germline, CDR1 is DFQATT, CDR2 SNEGSKA (reference sequence). The CDR3 has 13 amino acids.

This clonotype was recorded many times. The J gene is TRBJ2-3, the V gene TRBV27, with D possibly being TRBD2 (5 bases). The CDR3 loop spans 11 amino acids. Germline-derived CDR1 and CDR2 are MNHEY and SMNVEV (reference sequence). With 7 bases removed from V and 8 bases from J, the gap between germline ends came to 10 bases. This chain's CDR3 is CASIWGATQYF. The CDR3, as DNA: TGTGCCAGCATATGGGGAGCTACGCAGTATTTT.

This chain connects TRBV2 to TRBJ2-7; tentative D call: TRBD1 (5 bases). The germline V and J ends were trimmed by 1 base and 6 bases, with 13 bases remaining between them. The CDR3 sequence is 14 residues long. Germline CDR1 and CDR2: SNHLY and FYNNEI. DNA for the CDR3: TGTGCCAGCAGTGAAGGGGTAGGGGCGAGCGAGCAGTACTTC. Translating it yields CASSEGVGASEQYF.